This passage covers 24 T cell receptor beta chains from one sample sequenced in a study of CD8 T cells in Susac syndrome. Reverse transcription of roughly 0.45 to 1 ug RNA was carried out with random hexamers. One entry per CDR3 protein results from TCRdb running MiXCR on the immunoSEQ multiplex PCR reads. The sample includes roughly 47,000 distinct CDR3 sequences, about 91% of them seen just once. Sequencing was carried out using CD8+ T cells from PBMCs. The receptors derive from a human donor in good health.

This chain connects TRBV7-9 to TRBJ2-1; D ambiguous. V was cut by 5 bases and J by 1 base, with 12 bases left in between. The CDR3 has 15 residues. CDR1 and CDR2 from the germline V gene are SEHNR and FQNEAQ (reference sequence). CDR3 in DNA: TGTGCCAGCAGCCCCTCGGAGTTTTCCTACAATGAGCAGTTCTTC. Its protein product is CASSPSEFSYNEQFF. The entire variable domain, with the rest obtained from reference TRBV7-9 and TRBJ2-1, is as follows: DTGVSQNPRHKITKRGQNVTFRCDPISEHNRLYWYRQTLGQGPEFLTYFQNEAQLEKSRLLSDRFSAERPKGSFSTLEIQRTEQGDSAMYLCASSPSEFSYNEQFFGPGTRLTVL.

In this sample, this clonotype turned up once. V and J are TRBV7-2 and TRBJ1-5, with D possibly matching TRBD1 (6 bases). Germline V gives CDR1 SGHTA, CDR2 FQGNSA. Trimming cost V 5 bases and J 6 bases, with 14 bases left between them. CDR3 length: 14 amino acids. The CDR3 loop is CASSVNRVGQPQHF. The DNA of the CDR3 is TGTGCCAGCAGCGTTAACAGGGTAGGTCAGCCCCAGCATTTT.

This clonotype has just a few counts. The chain has TRBV6-5 and TRBJ2-3; the D is unclear. From germline, CDR1 is MNHEY and CDR2 SVGAGI. V dropped 2 bases and J dropped 11 bases, with 17 bases sitting between them. This CDR3 comprises 14 residues. CDR3 in amino acids: CASSYGSEAGEQYF. The CDR3 DNA reads TGTGCCAGCAGTTACGGGTCCGAGGCTGGGGAGCAGTATTTT.

The gene calls are TRBV12-3 or TRBV12-4 and TRBJ2-1; 7 bases map to TRBD2. This CDR3 is 16 amino acids long. Trimming took 6 bases from V and 4 from J; bases not matched to a gene: 12. DNA of the CDR3: TGTGCCAGCAGCCGAGGGGCGGGAGCGGGGTACAATGAGCAGTTCTTC. This gives the protein CASSRGAGAGYNEQFF.

The chain carries TRBV21-1 and TRBJ2-1; the table's D call TRBD1 went unverified against the DNA. TRBV21-1 is described as a pseudogene. The CDR3 has 15 amino acids. This CDR3 reads CASIPGRGEYNEQFF. The CDR3 DNA reads TGTGCCAGCATCCCAGGCAGGGGAGAATACAATGAGCAGTTCTTC.

This chain links TRBV5-1 with TRBJ2-1; 14 positions match TRBD2. Trimming took 4 bases from V and 10 from J; bases not matched to a gene: 10. CDR1 is SGHRS, CDR2 YFSETQ, per germline. The CDR3 runs 16 residues. The CDR3 is CASSPGLAGAFREQFF. CDR3 coding DNA: TGCGCCAGCAGCCCGGGACTAGCGGGAGCATTTCGCGAGCAGTTCTTC.

The chain recombines TRBV5-5 with TRBJ1-5; D uncertain. The V gene lost 2 bases and the J gene lost 4 bases, with 16 bases spanning the gap. The CDR3 loop spans 16 amino acids. Germline loops: CDR1 SGHKS, CDR2 YYEKEE (reference sequence). The chain's CDR3 is CASSFVTGIENQPQHF. CDR3 nucleotide sequence: TGTGCCAGCAGCTTTGTTACGGGGATAGAGAATCAGCCCCAGCATTTT.

The chain couples TRBV27 to TRBJ1-5; 8 bases agree with TRBD1. Germline V gene lookup returns CDR1 MNHEY and CDR2 SMNVEV (reference sequence). J was trimmed by 9 bases and V by 0 bases; bases with no gene match: 10. This CDR3 contains 16 residues. CDR3 DNA sequence: TGTGCCAGCAGTTTATCGAGGGGCAGGGGGCAGTGGCCCCAGCATTTT. Amino acids: CASSLSRGRGQWPQHF.

The chain uses TRBV5-1 and TRBJ2-7; 7 bases map to TRBD1. V was clipped by 3 bases and J by 5 bases; unmatched bases: 8. The CDR3 loop spans 14 amino acids. Germline V lookup: CDR1 SGHRS, CDR2 YFSETQ. The CDR3 sequence: CASSWATGDNEQYF. In DNA, the CDR3 is TGCGCCAGCAGCTGGGCTACAGGGGACAACGAGCAGTACTTC.

The table lists this clonotype with a count of one. CDR3 DNA: TGTGCCATCAGTGAGAAGGACAGGAGTCCTTACAATGAGCAGTTCTTC. Its protein is CAISEKDRSPYNEQFF. The chain is built from TRBV10-3 and TRBJ2-1; 7 bases map to TRBD1. In germline, CDR1 is ENHRY, CDR2 SYGVKD. The CDR3 contains 16 residues. J was trimmed by 4 bases and V by 2 bases; bases with no gene match: 8.

This chain uses TRBV30 with TRBJ2-2, with no clear D. The CDR3 covers 16 residues. Trimming pared 5 bases from V and 2 bases from J, leaving 18 bases between. Per germline, CDR1 GTSNPN and CDR2 SVGIG (reference sequence). The CDR3 here is CAWDDWKASNTGELFF. The DNA of the CDR3 is TGTGCCTGGGATGACTGGAAGGCCTCAAACACCGGGGAGCTGTTTTTT. Full variable domain (remainder filled in from reference TRBV30 and TRBJ2-2): SQTIHQWPATLVQPVGSPLSLECTVEGTSNPNLYWYRQAAGRGLQLLFYSVGIGQISSEVPQNLSASRPQDRQFILSSKKLLLSDSGFYLCAWDDWKASNTGELFFGEGSRLTVL.

The chain recombines TRBV2 with TRBJ2-1; 9 positions match TRBD1. Trimming at V came to 3 bases and at J to 8 bases, leaving 5 bases not matched to a gene. CDR1 SNHLY and CDR2 FYNNEI come from the germline V gene. CDR3 size: 14 residues. The CDR3 nucleotides read TGTGCCAGCAGTGATGACAGGGGGTGGTATGAGCAGTTCTTC. Its translation is CASSDDRGWYEQFF.

This chain links TRBV13 with TRBJ2-3; no clear D. Germline V gene lookup returns CDR1 PRHDT and CDR2 FYEKMQ (reference sequence). The length of the CDR3 is 16 residues. With 2 bases removed from V and 3 bases from J, the gap between germline ends came to 15 bases. The chain's CDR3 is CASSLSSNGPTDTQYF. CDR3 bases: TGTGCCAGCAGCTTAAGTAGTAACGGCCCAACAGATACGCAGTATTTT. Drawing the rest from reference TRBV13 and TRBJ2-3, the complete variable domain is AAGVIQSPRHLIKEKRETATLKCYPIPRHDTVYWYQQGPGQDPQFLISFYEKMQSDKGSIPDRFSAQQFSDYHSELNMSSLELGDSALYFCASSLSSNGPTDTQYFGPGTRLTVL.

The chain combines TRBV7-9 with TRBJ1-1; TRBD1 agrees at 9 bases. Germline assignment: CDR1 SEHNR and CDR2 FQNEAQ (reference sequence). CDR3 length: 16 amino acids. V shed 4 bases and J 1 base; nucleotides not matched to a gene: 7. The CDR3 region is CASSSAGTGRNTEAFF. CDR3 sequence (DNA): TGTGCCAGCAGCTCCGCCGGGACAGGGAGGAACACTGAAGCTTTCTTT.

The V and J genes are TRBV12-3 or TRBV12-4 and TRBJ1-5, with 8 bases matching TRBD1. The CDR3 is 13 residues long. Unmatched junction bases numbered 5, after V lost 10 bases and J lost 3 bases. CDR3 sequence (DNA): TGTGCCACCGGACAGGGACCCAATCAGCCCCAGCATTTT. Its translation is CATGQGPNQPQHF.

The chain has TRBV29-1 and TRBJ2-1, with 11 bases that match TRBD2. The germline V gene encodes CDR1 SQVTM and CDR2 ANQGSEA. With 4 bases clipped from V and 8 bases from J, the junction kept 10 bases outside the gene matches. The CDR3 has 15 residues. CDR3 loop: CSVGLGTSGWDEQFF. DNA of the CDR3: TGCAGCGTTGGGCTGGGGACTAGCGGATGGGATGAGCAGTTCTTC.

The V and J genes are TRBV5-1 and TRBJ2-2, with unresolved D. Germline V gene lookup returns CDR1 SGHRS and CDR2 YFSETQ. Trimming stripped 2 bases from V and 6 bases from J, with 17 bases between. This CDR3 contains 16 residues. CDR3 protein: CASSFPTVLGPGELFF. CDR3 DNA: TGCGCCAGCAGCTTCCCGACTGTTCTAGGCCCCGGGGAGCTGTTTTTT.

The chain carries TRBV6-5 and TRBJ2-6, with D possibly TRBD2 on 7 matching bases. This CDR3 is built from 19 residues. V gave up 2 bases and J gave up 2 bases, with 19 bases separating them. Looked up from germline, CDR1 is MNHEY and CDR2 is SVGAGI. The CDR3: CASSYLARRGGPGANVLTF. CDR3 DNA sequence: TGTGCCAGCAGTTACCTCGCGAGAAGGGGGGGACCTGGGGCCAACGTCCTGACTTTC.

The J gene is TRBJ1-1, the V gene TRBV5-6; D possibly corresponds to TRBD1 (5 bases). Germline CDR1 reads SGHDT; CDR2 reads YYEEEE. CDR3 size: 13 residues. V dropped 3 bases and J dropped 1 base, with 7 bases sitting between them. The CDR3 DNA is TGTGCCAGCAGCTGGGACGGGAACACTGAAGCTTTCTTT. It is translated as CASSWDGNTEAFF. The complete variable domain, with remaining parts taken from reference TRBV5-6 and TRBJ1-1, reads DAGVTQSPTHLIKTRGQQVTLRCSPKSGHDTVSWYQQALGQGPQFIFQYYEEEERQRGNFPDRFSGHQFPNYSSELNVNALLLGDSALYLCASSWDGNTEAFFGQGTRLTVV.

The V and J genes are TRBV5-6 and TRBJ2-7; a possible D gene is TRBD1 (5 bases). Trimming took off 0 bases at V and 4 bases at J, with 11 bases between the two ends. CDR1 and CDR2 (germline): SGHDT, YYEEEE. The CDR3 is made up of 14 amino acids. The CDR3 nucleotides are TGTGCCAGCAGCTTGGGATCAGGGCAGTACGAGCAGTACTTC. Translated, it gives CASSLGSGQYEQYF.

This sequence joins TRBV2 and TRBJ2-2, with D perhaps matching TRBD2 (7 bases). The V and J ends lost 0 bases and 3 bases respectively, with 11 bases between them. The CDR3 has 16 residues. Germline V lookup: CDR1 SNHLY, CDR2 FYNNEI. The CDR3 nucleotides are TGTGCCAGCAGTGAAGCCCGGGGGGCGGACACCGGGGAGCTGTTTTTT. Amino acids: CASSEARGADTGELFF.

The chain joins TRBV20-1 to TRBJ1-5, with D possibly matching TRBD1 (5 bases). This CDR3 is 14 amino acids long. Trimming took 2 bases from V and 3 from J, leaving 11 bases between them. Germline CDR1 DFQATT, CDR2 SNEGSKA (reference sequence). The CDR3 here is CSARQGSLNQPQHF. The CDR3 region has the DNA TGCAGTGCTAGACAGGGCAGCCTCAATCAGCCCCAGCATTTT.

J is TRBJ2-3 and V is TRBV5-1, with 10 bases lining up with TRBD1. The V gene end was trimmed by 2 bases and the J gene end by 0 bases; junction bases not matched to a gene: 12. CDR1 and CDR2 (germline): SGHRS, YFSETQ. The length of the CDR3 is 19 residues. CDR3 DNA sequence: TGCGCCAGCAGCTTCTGGTTGGGACAGGGGCCCGCTAGCACAGATACGCAGTATTTT. Protein product: CASSFWLGQGPASTDTQYF.

The rearrangement uses TRBV29-1 and TRBJ1-2, with D perhaps matching TRBD1 (6 bases). This CDR3 is 12 amino acids long. The germline CDR1 and CDR2 sequences are SQVTM and ANQGSEA. V was trimmed by 7 bases and J by 8 bases, leaving 17 bases between them. Written as DNA, the CDR3 is TGCAGCGCGCACAGGGTGGTAAGGGGCTACACCTTC. Translated, it gives CSAHRVVRGYTF.